The 2 T cell receptor beta chains listed next were all sequenced from one sample in a study of cytomegalovirus exposure and HLA in healthy donors. This PCR relied on a set of 60 Vbeta primers and 13 Jbeta primers. Generated by immunoSEQ multiplex PCR, the TCRdb table keeps only in-frame clones and is missing some. Counted here are roughly 130,000 clones, approximately 85% occurring once; the ten biggest clones make up about 1.8%. The material sequenced was PBMCs. The source of these receptors is a boy aged 5-17 years in good health and CMV-seronegative.

The chain links TRBV30 to TRBJ2-5; D is possibly TRBD1 (6 bases). CDR1 and CDR2 from the germline V gene are GTSNPN and SVGIG (reference sequence). Trimming shortened V by 0 bases and J by 1 base, and 9 bases separated the two germline ends. This CDR3 region has 14 residues. The CDR3 loop is CAWSVWTVQETQYF. The DNA for the CDR3 is TGTGCCTGGAGTGTCTGGACAGTCCAAGAGACCCAGTACTTC. Full variable domain (remainder filled in from reference TRBV30 and TRBJ2-5): SQTIHQWPATLVQPVGSPLSLECTVEGTSNPNLYWYRQAAGRGLQLLFYSVGIGQISSEVPQNLSASRPQDRQFILSSKKLLLSDSGFYLCAWSVWTVQETQYFGPGTRLLVL.

The chain joins TRBV25-1 to TRBJ1-5; unclear D gene. The CDR3 runs 14 residues. V dropped 5 bases and J dropped 0 bases, with 8 bases sitting between them. CDR1 and CDR2 from the germline V gene are MGHDK and SYGVNS. This CDR3 is CASSSGFSNQPQHF. For the CDR3, the DNA is TGTGCCAGCAGTTCGGGTTTTAGCAATCAGCCCCAGCATTTT.